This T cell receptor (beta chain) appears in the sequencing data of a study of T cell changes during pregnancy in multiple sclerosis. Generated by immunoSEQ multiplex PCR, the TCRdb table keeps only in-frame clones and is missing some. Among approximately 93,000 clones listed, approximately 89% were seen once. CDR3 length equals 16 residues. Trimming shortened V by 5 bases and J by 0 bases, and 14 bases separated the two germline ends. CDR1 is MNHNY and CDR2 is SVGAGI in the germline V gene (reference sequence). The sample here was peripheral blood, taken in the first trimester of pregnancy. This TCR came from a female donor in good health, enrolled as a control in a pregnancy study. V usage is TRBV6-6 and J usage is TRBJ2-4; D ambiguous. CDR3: CASSPPTTGAKNIQYF. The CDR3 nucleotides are TGTGCCAGCAGTCCCCCCACGACGGGAGCCAAAAACATTCAGTACTTC.